These 10 T cell receptor beta chains were all obtained from the same sample, sequenced in a study of blood T cell repertoires in COVID-19. TCRdb keeps only in-frame clones here, not all; method: immunoSEQ multiplex PCR. The sample has around 73,000 clones, around 77% seen once. Specimen: peripheral blood. These receptors all stem from a man between 70 and 80 years old with COVID-19, enrolled during active disease.

The chain employs TRBV6-2 or TRBV6-3 and TRBJ1-2, with no clear D. The germline V gene has CDR1 MNHEY and CDR2 SVGEGT. The CDR3 sequence is 13 residues long. The V gene lost 1 base and the J gene lost 6 bases, with 9 bases spanning the gap. The CDR3 bases are TGTGCCAGCAGTTACTGGAGGCAGAATGGCTACACCTTC. This encodes CASSYWRQNGYTF.

The gene calls are TRBV6-5 and TRBJ1-1; unclear D gene. V was cut by 5 bases and J by 2 bases, with 9 bases left in between. The CDR3 has 13 residues. CDR1 is MNHEY and CDR2 is SVGAGI in the germline V gene. The CDR3 sequence is CASSNRPNTEAFF. DNA of the CDR3: TGTGCCAGCAGTAACAGACCTAACACTGAAGCTTTCTTT.

This sequence joins TRBV7-2 and TRBJ1-1; 7 bases match TRBD1. Losses at the gene ends were 3 bases for V and 3 bases for J; bases not matched to a gene: 4. Germline V lookup: CDR1 SGHTA, CDR2 FQGNSA. The CDR3 is made up of 14 amino acids. The CDR3 coding sequence is TGTGCCAGCAGCTTGACAGGGATCTACACTGAAGCTTTCTTT. This translates into CASSLTGIYTEAFF.

V usage is TRBV28 and J usage is TRBJ1-1, with D possibly being TRBD1 (6 bases). The CDR3 consists of 16 residues. The V and J ends lost 4 bases and 7 bases respectively, with 22 bases between them. From germline, CDR1 is MDHEN and CDR2 SYDVKM. CDR3 loop: CASSSPQGGRGFEAFF. For the CDR3, the DNA is TGTGCCAGCAGTTCCCCCCAAGGAGGCAGGGGATTTGAAGCTTTCTTT.

Here the CDR3 reads CASSLSIGNQPQHF. The CDR3 coding sequence is TGTGCCAGCAGTTTATCGATAGGCAATCAGCCCCAGCATTTT. The gene calls are TRBV27 and TRBJ1-5; D is unresolved. The CDR3 loop spans 14 amino acids. Trimming pared 0 bases from V and 2 bases from J, leaving 5 bases between. The V gene's germline CDR1 is MNHEY and CDR2 SMNVEV (reference sequence).

The chain is built from TRBV21-1 and TRBJ2-1; the table's D call of TRBD2 was not tested on the DNA. TRBV21-1 is a documented pseudogene. This CDR3 region has 16 residues. CDR3: CASSPAGLAVYNEQFF. The CDR3 DNA reads TGTGCCAGCAGCCCGGCGGGGCTAGCGGTTTACAATGAGCAGTTCTTC.

CDR3 residues: CASSSGQGINEKLFF. The CDR3 DNA sequence: TGTGCCAGCAGCTCGGGACAGGGCATTAATGAAAAACTGTTTTTT. The V call is TRBV7-2, the J call TRBJ1-4, with 9 nucleotides matching TRBD1. Trimming took 4 bases from V and 4 from J; bases not matched to a gene: 4. Germline V gives CDR1 SGHTA, CDR2 FQGNSA. This CDR3 is built from 15 residues.

V and J are TRBV29-1 and TRBJ2-7; TRBD2 aligns across 7 bases. The CDR3 sequence is 13 residues long. CDR1 is SQVTM, CDR2 ANQGSEA, per germline. Losses at the gene ends were 7 bases for V and 1 base for J; bases not matched to a gene: 7. The chain's CDR3 is CSAIPRGSYEQYF. Here the CDR3 DNA reads TGCAGCGCCATACCGCGGGGGTCCTACGAGCAGTACTTC.

V usage is TRBV19 and J usage is TRBJ2-1; a weak D match, TRBD2 (5 bases). V lost 3 bases and J lost 9, with 6 bases in between. CDR1 and CDR2 (germline): LNHDA, SQIVND (reference sequence). The CDR3 consists of 11 residues. The CDR3 here is CASSITSEQFF. CDR3 in DNA: TGTGCCAGTAGTATTACTAGTGAGCAGTTCTTC.

This clone was recorded a few times. The genes are TRBV7-8 and TRBJ1-4; D gene ambiguous. The V end was cut by 7 bases, the J end by 2 bases, with 11 bases between. Germline assignment: CDR1 SGHVS and CDR2 FQNEAQ. This CDR3 comprises 14 residues. CDR3 region: CASTPSRTNEKLFF. The CDR3 nucleotides are TGTGCCAGCACTCCTTCTAGGACTAATGAAAAACTGTTTTTT.